The present T cell receptor (beta chain) was sequenced within a study of cytomegalovirus exposure and HLA in healthy donors. Study in general: Genetic ancestry analysis placed 81% of the 350 to 500 donors that were genotyped in the Caucasian-associated cluster. Study observations and caveats: One variant, a missense change in DCLRE1C, was linked in a later analysis to TCR beta V- and J-gene trimming.

Germline values: CDR1 MRHNA, CDR2 SNTAGT. The CDR3 runs 17 residues. After removal of 6 bases from V and 1 base from J, the junction contained 10 bases not matched to a gene. Donors showed nominal health when sampled, although they likely had unrecorded immune exposures. This clone was detected a few times. Its antigen is as yet unknown. A multiplex PCR was run with 60 Vbeta primers and 13 Jbeta primers. Sequenced by immunoSEQ multiplex PCR; TCRdb stores in-frame clones only, minus some. The sample records about 120,000 clones, about 10% being singletons. Material for sequencing was PBMCs. The chain couples TRBV6-4 to TRBJ2-3, with 10 bases aligning to TRBD2. This receptor was taken from a man aged 30 to 39 in good health and CMV-seronegative. The CDR3 nucleotides read TGTGCCAGCAGCGAACCTGGACTAGCGGACCGCACAGATACGCAGTATTTT. Its translation is CASSEPGLADRTDTQYF.